The clone carrying this TCR beta chain was found once. What it recognizes is unknown. Per the germline V gene, CDR1 is SNHLY and CDR2 is FYNNEI. The CDR3 consists of 11 residues. Trimming left V 5 bases short and J 9 bases short, with 11 bases between. The repertoire was sequenced with immunoSEQ multiplex PCR; TCRdb's copy has only in-frame clones and lacks some. The table shows about 160,000 clones, with 75% to 95% occurring only once. This record comes from a study of T cell responses to AZD1222 COVID-19 vaccine. Notes on the study in general: Among the donors, most were white British and more were female, and clonal diversity was possibly underestimated.

The material sequenced was peripheral blood, taken on day 0 of AZD1222 vaccination. The chain carries TRBV2 and TRBJ2-7; D may match TRBD1 or TRBD2 (5 bases each). The sequence was obtained from an adult in good health. The chain's CDR3 is CASSPGSRQYF. The CDR3 nucleotides read TGTGCCAGCAGTCCAGGGAGCAGGCAGTACTTC.